This entry is about one T cell receptor beta chain. The antigen remains undetermined. The data are from a study of T cell responses to AZD1222 COVID-19 vaccine. Study findings and constraints: Only a handful of individuals given AZD1222 were seropositive at baseline.

Assay used: immunoSEQ multiplex PCR; TCRdb lists only in-frame clones, some missing. The sample shows 150,000 to 200,000 clones, 92% of them seen only once. The CDR3 runs 14 residues. Germline lookup yields CDR1 KGHSH and CDR2 LQKENI. The V end lost 1 base, the J end lost 7 bases, and 12 bases lay between the germline ends. This TCR was recovered from an adult who received the AZD1222 COVID-19 vaccine. The sample in question was peripheral blood, obtained 28 days after the second AZD1222 dose. The chain employs TRBV18 and TRBJ2-3; no firm D call. The CDR3 sequence: CASSPHAAAYTQYF. The CDR3, as DNA: TGTGCCAGCTCACCACACGCGGCGGCCTATACGCAGTATTTT.